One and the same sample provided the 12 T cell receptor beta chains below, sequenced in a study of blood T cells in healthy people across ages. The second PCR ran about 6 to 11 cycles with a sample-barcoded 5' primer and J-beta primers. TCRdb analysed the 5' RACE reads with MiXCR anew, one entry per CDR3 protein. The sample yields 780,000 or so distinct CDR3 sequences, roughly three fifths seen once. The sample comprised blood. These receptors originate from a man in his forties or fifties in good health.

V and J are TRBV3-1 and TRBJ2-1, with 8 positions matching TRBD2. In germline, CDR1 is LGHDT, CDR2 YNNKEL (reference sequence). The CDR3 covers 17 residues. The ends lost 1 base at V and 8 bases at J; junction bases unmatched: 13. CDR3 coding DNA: TGTGCCAGCAGCCAAGGCATAACGGGGCTAGCGGGTGATGAGCAGTTCTTC. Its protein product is CASSQGITGLAGDEQFF.

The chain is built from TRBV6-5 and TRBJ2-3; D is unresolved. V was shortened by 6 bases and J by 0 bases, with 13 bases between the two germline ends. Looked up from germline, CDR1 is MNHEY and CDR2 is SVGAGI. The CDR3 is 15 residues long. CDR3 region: CASSQTWGSTDTQYF. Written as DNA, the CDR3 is TGTGCCAGCAGCCAAACCTGGGGAAGCACAGATACGCAGTATTTT.

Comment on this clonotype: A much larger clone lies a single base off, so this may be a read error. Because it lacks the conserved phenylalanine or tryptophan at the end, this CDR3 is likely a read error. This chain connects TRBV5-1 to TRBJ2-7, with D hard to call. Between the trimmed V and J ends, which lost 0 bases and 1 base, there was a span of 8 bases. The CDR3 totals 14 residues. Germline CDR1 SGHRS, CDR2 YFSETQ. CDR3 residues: CASSLDLSSYEQYI. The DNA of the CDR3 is TGCGCCAGCAGCTTGGATCTCTCTTCCTACGAGCAGTACATC.

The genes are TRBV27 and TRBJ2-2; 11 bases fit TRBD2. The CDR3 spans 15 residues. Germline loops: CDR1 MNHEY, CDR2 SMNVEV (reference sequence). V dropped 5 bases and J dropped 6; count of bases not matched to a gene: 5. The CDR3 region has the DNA TGTGCCAGCAGTACTAGCGGGAGACGATCCGGGGAGCTGTTTTTT. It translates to CASSTSGRRSGELFF.

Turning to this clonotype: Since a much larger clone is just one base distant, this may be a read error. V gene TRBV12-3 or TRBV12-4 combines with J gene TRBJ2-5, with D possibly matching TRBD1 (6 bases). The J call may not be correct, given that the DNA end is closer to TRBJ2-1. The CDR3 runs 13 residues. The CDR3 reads CASSPGQPETQFF. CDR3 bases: TGTGCCAGCAGTCCAGGACAGCCCGAGACCCAGTTCTTC.

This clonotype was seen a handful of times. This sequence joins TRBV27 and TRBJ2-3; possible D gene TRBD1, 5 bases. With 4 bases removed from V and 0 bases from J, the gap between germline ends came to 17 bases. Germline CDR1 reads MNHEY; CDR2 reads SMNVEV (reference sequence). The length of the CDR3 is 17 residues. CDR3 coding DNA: TGTGCCAGCAGTTACGCCGCTGGGGCGTTTAGCACAGATACGCAGTATTTT. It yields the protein CASSYAAGAFSTDTQYF.

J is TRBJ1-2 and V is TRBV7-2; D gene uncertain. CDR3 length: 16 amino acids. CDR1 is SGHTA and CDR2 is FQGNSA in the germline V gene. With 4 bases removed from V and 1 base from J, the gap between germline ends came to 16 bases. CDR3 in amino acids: CASSSSVATSNYGYTF. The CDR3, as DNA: TGTGCCAGCAGCTCTAGCGTGGCAACTAGTAACTATGGCTACACCTTC.

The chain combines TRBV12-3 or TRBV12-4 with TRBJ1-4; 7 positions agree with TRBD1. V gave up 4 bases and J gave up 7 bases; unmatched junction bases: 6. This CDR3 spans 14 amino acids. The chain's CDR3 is CASSSYRGSEKLFF. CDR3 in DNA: TGTGCCAGCAGTTCATACAGGGGAAGTGAAAAACTGTTTTTT.

The CDR3 is CASSQGDRGNYGYTF. The CDR3, as DNA: TGTGCCAGCAGCCAAGGGGACAGGGGGAACTATGGCTACACCTTC. The rearrangement joins TRBV3-1 to TRBJ1-2; 11 bases agree with TRBD1. The CDR3 spans 15 residues. The ends lost 1 base at V and 2 bases at J; junction bases unmatched: 0. Germline V gene data show CDR1 as LGHDT and CDR2 as YNNKEL (reference sequence).

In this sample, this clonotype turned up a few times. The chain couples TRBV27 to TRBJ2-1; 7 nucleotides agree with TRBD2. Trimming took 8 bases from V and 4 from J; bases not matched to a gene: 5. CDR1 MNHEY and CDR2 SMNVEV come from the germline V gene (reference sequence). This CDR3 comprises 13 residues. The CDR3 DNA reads TGTGCCAGCTGGGAGGGACGTTACAATGAGCAGTTCTTC. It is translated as CASWEGRYNEQFF.

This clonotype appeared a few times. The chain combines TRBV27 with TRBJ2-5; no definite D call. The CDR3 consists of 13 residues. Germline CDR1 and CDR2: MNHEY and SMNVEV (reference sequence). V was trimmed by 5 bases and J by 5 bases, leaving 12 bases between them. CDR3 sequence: CASSAKPGETQYF. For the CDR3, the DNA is TGTGCCAGCAGTGCCAAACCCGGGGAGACCCAGTACTTC.

The CDR3 protein is CASSLERDSLDGYTF. In DNA form, the CDR3 reads TGCGCCAGCAGCTTGGAGCGGGACAGCTTAGATGGCTACACCTTC. The V gene is TRBV5-1, the J gene TRBJ1-2; 7 bases line up with TRBD1. The germline V gene has CDR1 SGHRS and CDR2 YFSETQ. The CDR3 covers 15 residues. The junction had 8 bases not matched to a gene; V was cut back by 0 bases and J by 6 bases.